This T cell receptor (beta chain) was documented in a study of identifying expanded T cells in peripheral blood. Healthy donors had no documented immune events, such as infections, while sampled. With respect to this clone: Its matching antigen is unknown.

Study-level findings and limits: Variance in clone template counts between approximately two-week samples significantly increased with total template count across all healthy donors. Roughly 1.2 clones differed between technical replicates, versus roughly 17 and 20 over time.

This table comes from immunoSEQ multiplex PCR, and its TCRdb copy is limited to in-frame clones, with some not included. The sample lists about 130,000 clones, 75% to 90% occurring once. This TCR was recovered from a person aged 18-70 years in good health. Sequencing was performed on blood.

Here the CDR3 reads CASSFGRVTYNEQFF. The DNA for the CDR3 is TGTGCCAGCAGCTTCGGTAGGGTGACCTACAATGAGCAGTTCTTC. The chain links TRBV7-2 to TRBJ2-1; D uncertain. CDR1 and CDR2 (germline): SGHTA, FQGNSA. This CDR3 region has 15 residues. Trimming cost V 3 bases and J 2 bases, with 11 bases left between them.